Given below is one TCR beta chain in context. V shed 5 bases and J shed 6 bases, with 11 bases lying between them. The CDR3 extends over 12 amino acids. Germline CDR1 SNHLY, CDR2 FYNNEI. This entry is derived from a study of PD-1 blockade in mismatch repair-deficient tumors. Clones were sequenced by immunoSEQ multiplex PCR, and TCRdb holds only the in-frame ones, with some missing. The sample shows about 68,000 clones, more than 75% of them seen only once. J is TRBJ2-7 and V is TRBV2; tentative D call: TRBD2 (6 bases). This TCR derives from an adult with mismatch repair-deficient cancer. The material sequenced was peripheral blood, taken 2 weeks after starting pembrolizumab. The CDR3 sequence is CASSTELAEQYF. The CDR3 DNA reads TGTGCCAGCAGTACTGAACTAGCCGAGCAGTACTTC.